A single sample is the source of the 19 T cell receptor beta chains below, sequenced in a study of blood T cell repertoires in COVID-19. Profiled with immunoSEQ multiplex PCR; TCRdb holds only in-frame clones, not every one. The sample contains roughly 200,000 clones, about four fifths of which appear only once. Sequenced sample: peripheral blood. The origin of the receptors is a woman aged 40-49 years with COVID-19, enrolled during active disease.

The rearrangement uses TRBV5-8 and TRBJ2-2; D is ambiguous. Germline CDR1 SGHTS, CDR2 YDEGEE. The CDR3 length is 14 residues. Trimming removed 2 bases from V and 6 bases from J, with 11 bases in between. The CDR3 DNA is TGTGCCAGCAGCTTTTACAGAGATGCCGGGGAGCTGTTTTTT. Its translation: CASSFYRDAGELFF.

V and J are TRBV3-1 (or the pseudogene TRBV3-2) and TRBJ2-7; possible D gene TRBD2, 6 bases. Looked up from germline, CDR1 is LGHDT and CDR2 is YNNKEL (reference sequence). V lost 1 base and J 0 bases, leaving 13 bases between the germline ends. The CDR3 consists of 16 residues. The CDR3 DNA reads TGTGCCAGCAGCCAAGGGGCGGGCGGGACCTCCTACGAGCAGTACTTC. It encodes CASSQGAGGTSYEQYF.

V and J are TRBV6-5 and TRBJ2-7; 7 nucleotides match TRBD2. V trimming: 5 bases; J trimming: 2 bases; junction bases outside the gene matches: 3. The CDR3 is 13 amino acids. Germline values: CDR1 MNHEY, CDR2 SVGAGI. CDR3 sequence (DNA): TGTGCCAGCAGTCCTAGCGGCCCCTACGAGCAGTACTTC. Translated: CASSPSGPYEQYF.

This sequence joins TRBV7-7 and TRBJ2-5, with TRBD2 as a possible D gene (6 bases). In germline, CDR1 is SSHAT, CDR2 FNYEAQ (reference sequence). Trimming removed 1 base from V and 4 bases from J, with 16 bases in between. The CDR3 is 16 amino acids. The DNA of the CDR3 is TGTGCCAGCAGCTTAGGAAGACTAGTATCACGAGAGACCCAGTACTTC. Amino acid sequence: CASSLGRLVSRETQYF.

The genes are TRBV24-1 and TRBJ2-3, with TRBD1 identical over 12 bases. The germline V gene has CDR1 KGHDR and CDR2 SFDVKD. The CDR3 spans 17 residues. V lost 3 bases, J lost 5 bases, and 8 bases stayed unmatched. The CDR3 nucleotides read TGTGCCACCAGTGATGGGACAGGGGGCTTTGGCAAAGATACGCAGTATTTT. Translating it yields CATSDGTGGFGKDTQYF.

The chain recombines TRBV5-1 with TRBJ1-5; the D gene is possibly TRBD1 (6 bases). The CDR3 has 14 amino acids. V lost 0 bases and J 6 bases, leaving 10 bases between the germline ends. Germline values: CDR1 SGHRS, CDR2 YFSETQ. This CDR3 is CASSLGARGQPQHF. The CDR3 DNA reads TGCGCCAGCAGCTTGGGTGCCAGGGGTCAGCCCCAGCATTTT.

V usage is TRBV5-1 and J usage is TRBJ2-4; TRBD1 matches at 7 bases. Germline V gene data show CDR1 as SGHRS and CDR2 as YFSETQ. V shed 4 bases and J 0 bases; nucleotides not matched to a gene: 16. The CDR3 consists of 19 residues. The CDR3 sequence: CASSPVMRDRPLAKNIQYF. The CDR3 DNA reads as TGCGCCAGCAGCCCGGTGATGAGGGACAGACCGCTAGCCAAAAACATTCAGTACTTC.

J is TRBJ2-5 and V is TRBV21-1; the table's D call of TRBD1 was not tested on the DNA. TRBV21-1 is a known pseudogene. The CDR3 runs 10 residues. DNA of the CDR3: TGTGCCGGACAGGAAGAGACCCAGTACTTC. It is translated as CAGQEETQYF.

This clone was seen once. CDR3: CAATADRSNYGYTF. The CDR3 DNA follows: TGTGCCGCCACCGCGGACAGAAGTAACTATGGCTACACCTTC. The chain has TRBV2 and TRBJ1-2; D might be TRBD1 (6 bases). CDR1 and CDR2 (germline): SNHLY, FYNNEI. V was shortened by 11 bases and J by 1 base, with 17 bases between the two germline ends. The CDR3 covers 14 residues.

The chain joins TRBV5-1 to TRBJ2-1, with D tentatively TRBD2 (5 bases). Germline V gene lookup returns CDR1 SGHRS and CDR2 YFSETQ. The V end was cut by 4 bases, the J end by 6 bases, with 11 bases between. The CDR3 runs to 13 residues. In nucleotides, the CDR3 is TGCGCCAGCAGCAAAACTGAGGGCAATGAGCAGTTCTTC. This sequence encodes CASSKTEGNEQFF. Drawing the rest from reference TRBV5-1 and TRBJ2-1, the complete variable domain is KAGVTQTPRYLIKTRGQQVTLSCSPISGHRSVSWYQQTPGQGLQFLFEYFSETQRNKGNFPGRFSGRQFSNSRSEMNVSTLELGDSALYLCASSKTEGNEQFFGPGTRLTVL.

Only a few counts were recorded for this clone. The chain couples TRBV19 to TRBJ2-2; no clear D gene. Trimming removed 8 bases at V and 2 bases at J, with 12 bases between. From germline, CDR1 is LNHDA and CDR2 SQIVND (reference sequence). The CDR3 is 14 residues long. The CDR3 DNA sequence: TGTGCCAGTCGCGTGAGGATAAACACCGGGGAGCTGTTTTTT. The encoded protein is CASRVRINTGELFF.

This clone has a handful of counts. The chain recombines TRBV6-6 with TRBJ2-7; tentatively, D is TRBD2 (7 bases). V was cut by 2 bases and J by 5 bases, with 16 bases left in between. Germline V gives CDR1 MNHNY, CDR2 SVGAGI (reference sequence). This CDR3 has 15 residues. The CDR3: CASSYVRGAADEQYF. The CDR3 DNA reads TGTGCCAGCAGTTACGTCCGGGGGGCAGCGGACGAGCAGTACTTC.

This chain links TRBV4-2 with TRBJ2-1; 16 positions match TRBD2. The junction had 6 bases not matched to a gene; V was cut back by 1 base and J by 3 bases. The germline gives CDR1 LGHNA, CDR2 YNFKEQ. CDR3 length equals 19 residues. In DNA, the CDR3 is TGTGCCAGCAGCCAAGGTCCGGGACTAGCGGGGGGGGACTACAATGAGCAGTTCTTC. Its translation: CASSQGPGLAGGDYNEQFF.

This chain uses TRBV7-2 with TRBJ2-7; 9 bases align to TRBD1. Germline V gene sequence: CDR1 SGHTA, CDR2 FQGNSA. The trim removed 1 base at V and 4 bases at J, leaving 11 bases unmatched. This CDR3 contains 17 residues. The CDR3 coding sequence is TGTGCCAGCAGCTTAGTCCCGACAGGGGGGGGAATGTACGAGCAGTACTTC. It encodes CASSLVPTGGGMYEQYF.

This rearrangement joins TRBV30 to TRBJ2-3, with TRBD2 matching 15 bases. This CDR3 region has 19 residues. V lost 0 bases to trimming and J lost 0 bases; unmatched junction nucleotides: 7. CDR1 and CDR2 (germline): GTSNPN, SVGIG (reference sequence). The CDR3 coding sequence is TGTGCCTGGAGTGTTCGGACTAGCGGGGGGGTAGGTAGCACAGATACGCAGTATTTT. Translating it yields CAWSVRTSGGVGSTDTQYF.

This clone occurred a few times. CDR3 bases: TGTGCCAGCGGGAGGCGGTCTAATCAGCCCCAGCATTTT. Translated: CASGRRSNQPQHF. The chain couples TRBV4-2 to TRBJ1-5; D gene unclear. This CDR3 region has 13 residues. The V gene lost 8 bases and the J gene lost 4 bases, with 12 bases spanning the gap. Germline CDR1 and CDR2: LGHNA and YNFKEQ.

This clone was seen a handful of times. The chain recombines TRBV11-2 with TRBJ2-7, with D possibly being TRBD2 (5 bases). With 0 bases removed from V and 3 bases from J, the gap between germline ends came to 12 bases. Per germline, CDR1 SGHAT and CDR2 FQNNGV. This CDR3 region has 15 residues. The CDR3 DNA reads TGTGCCAGCAGCTTAGACGGAGGTAGGGTCTACGAGCAGTACTTC. It codes for CASSLDGGRVYEQYF.

The rearrangement joins TRBV2 to TRBJ2-6; 9 bases align to TRBD2. V gave up 3 bases and J gave up 0 bases; unmatched junction bases: 6. The CDR3 is 18 residues long. Looked up from germline, CDR1 is SNHLY and CDR2 is FYNNEI. The CDR3 here is CASSELSGGNSGANVLTF. The CDR3 DNA is TGTGCCAGCAGTGAGTTGAGCGGGGGGAACTCTGGGGCCAACGTCCTGACTTTC.

V usage is TRBV12-3 or TRBV12-4 and J usage is TRBJ1-1; a possible D gene is TRBD1 (5 bases). CDR3 size: 11 residues. Between the trimmed V and J ends, which lost 4 bases and 11 bases, there was a span of 11 bases. The CDR3 region has the DNA TGTGCCAGCAGTTACAGGAGTACGGCTTTCTTT. It translates to CASSYRSTAFF.